The TCR beta chain described here comes from a study of OX40 agonist ivuxolimab in advanced cancers. Points from the study as a whole: Clonal expansion from baseline to week 6 occurred in both CD4+ and CD8+ T cells.

Peripheral blood came from all dose cohorts at three timepoints. This CDR3 contains 18 residues. Germline V lookup: CDR1 MDHEN, CDR2 SYDVKM. Between the trimmed V and J ends, which lost 5 bases and 4 bases, there was a span of 26 bases. As to this clone: The antigen is undetermined.

Only in-frame clones appear in the TCRdb table, and some are missing; sequencing was by immunoSEQ multiplex PCR. The repertoire includes 48,000 or so clones, 83% of them detected once, and approximately 1.1% sits in the top ten. This chain uses TRBV28 with TRBJ2-5, with D possibly being TRBD2 (6 bases). This sequence was found in an adult with an advanced solid tumor such as melanoma, head and neck, liver or kidney cancer. The starting material was CD4+ or CD8+ T cells sorted from blood, obtained in a trial of the OX40 agonist ivuxolimab. CDR3 nucleotides: TGTGCCAGCAGTGCTTGGCGGGATGGGTGGAGAGGTCGAGAGACCCAGTACTTC. This codes for CASSAWRDGWRGRETQYF.